This entry lists 10 T cell receptor beta chains sequenced from one sample in a study of early T cells in non-severe SARS-CoV-2 infection. A single record per CDR3 protein comes from TCRdb applying MiXCR to the 5' RACE reads. The table includes around 20,000 distinct CDR3 sequences, less than 4.5% detected once. Input material: whole blood. These receptors originate from an adult who was a healthcare worker with PCR-confirmed SARS-CoV-2 infection or an uninfected control (not recorded which).

This clonotype was observed many times. The chain combines TRBV19 with TRBJ2-2, with D hard to call. CDR3 length equals 13 residues. Germline CDR1 is LNHDA and CDR2 is SQIVND (reference sequence). Deletions cut 10 bases from V and 0 bases from J, with 9 bases between. The CDR3 protein is CAIPGPNTGELFF. The CDR3 DNA follows: TGTGCCATCCCGGGTCCGAACACCGGGGAGCTGTTTTTT.

This clonotype has just a few counts. The chain couples TRBV20-1 to TRBJ1-1; TRBD1 agrees at 7 bases. The CDR3 covers 14 residues. After removal of 0 bases from V and 4 bases from J, the junction contained 5 bases not matched to a gene. Per the germline V gene, CDR1 is DFQATT and CDR2 is SNEGSKA (reference sequence). The CDR3 spells CSAREEDRFTEAFF. Written as DNA, the CDR3 is TGCAGTGCTAGAGAGGAGGACAGGTTCACTGAAGCTTTCTTT.

This clonotype has at least ten counts. The V gene is TRBV5-1, the J gene TRBJ1-1, with a tentative D call TRBD1 (5 bases). Germline assignment: CDR1 SGHRS and CDR2 YFSETQ. Trimming removed 5 bases from V and 0 bases from J, with 11 bases in between. The CDR3 runs to 14 residues. In DNA form, the CDR3 reads TGCGCCAGCAGGGGAGGGGCGGTGAACACTGAAGCTTTCTTT. Its translation: CASRGGAVNTEAFF.

This clonotype counts as medium-sized (0.01 to 0.1%). V is TRBV20-1 and J is TRBJ2-1, with 15 bases fitting TRBD2. The germline gives CDR1 DFQATT, CDR2 SNEGSKA (reference sequence). This CDR3 contains 15 residues. V was clipped by 3 bases and J by 7 bases; unmatched bases: 4. The CDR3 bases are TGCAGTGCTAGCCGAGGACTAGCGGGGGGGAATGAGCAGTTCTTC. This gives the protein CSASRGLAGGNEQFF.

This clonotype was seen a few times. This sequence joins TRBV11-2 and TRBJ2-5; tentative D call: TRBD2 (6 bases). The length of the CDR3 is 14 residues. The V and J ends lost 7 bases and 2 bases respectively, with 14 bases between them. Germline assignment: CDR1 SGHAT and CDR2 FQNNGV. The CDR3 nucleotides are TGTGCCAGCAACTACGGGACTCGACAAGAGACCCAGTACTTC. This codes for CASNYGTRQETQYF. Filled out from reference TRBV11-2 and TRBJ2-5, the complete variable domain reads EAGVAQSPRYKIIEKRQSVAFWCNPISGHATLYWYQQILGQGPKLLIQFQNNGVVDDSQLPKDRFSAERLKGVDSTLKIQPAKLEDSAVYLCASNYGTRQETQYFGPGTRLLVL.

This clonotype was seen repeatedly, ten times or more. The chain is built from TRBV5-4 and TRBJ2-1; 12 nucleotides agree with TRBD2. Germline lookup yields CDR1 SGHNT and CDR2 YYREEE (reference sequence). The V segment lost 4 bases and the J segment 8 bases; nucleotides outside the gene matches: 7. The CDR3 runs 15 residues. DNA of the CDR3: TGTGCCAGCAGCCAAAGACTAGCGGGGGAGGATGAGCAGTTCTTC. This codes for CASSQRLAGEDEQFF.

This clonotype was counted many times. The rearrangement joins TRBV7-9 to TRBJ1-2; D gene uncertain. Germline values: CDR1 SEHNR, CDR2 FQNEAQ (reference sequence). This CDR3 comprises 14 residues. V was shortened by 4 bases and J by 6 bases, with 15 bases between the two germline ends. The chain's CDR3 is CASSSDLISDGYTF. CDR3 DNA: TGTGCCAGCAGCTCCGACCTAATCTCGGATGGCTACACCTTC. Full variable domain (outside the CDR3, taken from reference TRBV7-9 and TRBJ1-2): DTGVSQNPRHKITKRGQNVTFRCDPISEHNRLYWYRQTLGQGPEFLTYFQNEAQLEKSRLLSDRFSAERPKGSFSTLEIQRTEQGDSAMYLCASSSDLISDGYTFGSGTRLTVV.

There are many counts of this clonotype. The genes are TRBV20-1 and TRBJ2-7; 8 bases fit TRBD1. After removal of 0 bases from V and 5 bases from J, the junction contained 12 bases not matched to a gene. The CDR3 runs 16 residues. CDR1 DFQATT and CDR2 SNEGSKA come from the germline V gene (reference sequence). CDR3 nucleotide sequence: TGCAGTGCTAGAGATCATATCAACAGGGGGTTCAACGAGCAGTACTTC. Translated: CSARDHINRGFNEQYF.

In this sample, this clonotype is medium-sized. The chain has TRBV10-3 and TRBJ2-3, with TRBD2 identical over 8 bases. V dropped 7 bases and J dropped 5; count of bases not matched to a gene: 8. This CDR3 region has 14 residues. Germline V CDR1 and CDR2: ENHRY, SYGVKD. CDR3 bases: TGTGCCATCACCCGGGGGGGCCCCGGAGATACGCAGTATTTT. Its translation: CAITRGGPGDTQYF.

The rearrangement links TRBV7-6 to TRBJ2-1, with D possibly being TRBD2 (5 bases). The CDR3 has 15 residues. V shed 4 bases and J shed 1 base, with 11 bases lying between them. Per germline, CDR1 SGHVS and CDR2 FNYEAQ. DNA for the CDR3: TGTGCCAGCAGCTCCCTAGCTGGGTCCTACAATGAGCAGTTCTTC. It is translated as CASSSLAGSYNEQFF.